This entry describes one TCR beta chain. MiXCR, applied by TCRdb to the RACE reads, yields one record per CDR3 protein. Of around 40,000 distinct CDR3 sequences listed, about an eighth are singletons. Time point: patch test 3, about 24 weeks after DPC sensitization. Treatment denoted: therapeutic diphenylcyclopropenone sensitization with weekly scalp DPC. Unfractionated whole blood was the source of the extracted total RNA. Blood draws preceded each patch test application. CDR3 length equals 12 residues. Germline V lookup: CDR1 SQVTM, CDR2 ANQGSEA. V lost 4 bases, J lost 7 bases, and 14 bases lay in between. This specimen comes from a study of human T cells and chemical hapten exposure. Study in general: The scalp of each patient received a weekly diphenylcyclopropenone dose for the full roughly 25-week study. Patients having alopecia areata, totalis or universalis were mostly female.

This receptor was obtained from a woman between 40 and 50 years old with alopecia areata. Some clones in this sample may be carry-over from other donors' samples. This specimen was whole blood, taken in connection with sensitization to the hapten diphenylcyclopropenone (DPC). V and J are TRBV29-1 and TRBJ2-7, with D possibly being TRBD1 (6 bases). CDR3 sequence: CSVGTVSEEQYF. The CDR3 nucleotides read TGCAGCGTTGGGACAGTGAGTGAGGAGCAGTACTTC.